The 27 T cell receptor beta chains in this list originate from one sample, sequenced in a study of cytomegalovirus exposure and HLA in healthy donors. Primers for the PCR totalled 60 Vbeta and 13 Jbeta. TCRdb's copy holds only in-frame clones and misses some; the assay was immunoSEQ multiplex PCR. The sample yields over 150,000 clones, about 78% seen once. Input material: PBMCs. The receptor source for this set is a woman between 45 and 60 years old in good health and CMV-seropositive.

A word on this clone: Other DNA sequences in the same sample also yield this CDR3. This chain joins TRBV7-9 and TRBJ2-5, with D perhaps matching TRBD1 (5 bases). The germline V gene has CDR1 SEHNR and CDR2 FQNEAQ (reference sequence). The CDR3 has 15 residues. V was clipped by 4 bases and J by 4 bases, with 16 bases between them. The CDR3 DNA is TGTGCCAGCAGCTCGACAGACGACGGAAGAGAGACCCAGTACTTC. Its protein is CASSSTDDGRETQYF.

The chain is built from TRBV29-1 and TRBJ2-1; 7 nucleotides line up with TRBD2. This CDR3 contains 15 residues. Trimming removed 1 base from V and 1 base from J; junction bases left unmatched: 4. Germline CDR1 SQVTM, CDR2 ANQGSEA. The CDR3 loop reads CSVEAGGFSYNEQFF. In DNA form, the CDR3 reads TGCAGCGTTGAAGCCGGGGGGTTTTCCTACAATGAGCAGTTCTTC.

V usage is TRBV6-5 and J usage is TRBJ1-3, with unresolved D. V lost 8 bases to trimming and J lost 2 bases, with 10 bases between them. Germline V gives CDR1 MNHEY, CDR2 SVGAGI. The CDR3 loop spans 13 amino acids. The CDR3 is CASQAGPGNTIYF. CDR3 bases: TGTGCCAGCCAAGCGGGTCCTGGAAACACCATATATTTT.

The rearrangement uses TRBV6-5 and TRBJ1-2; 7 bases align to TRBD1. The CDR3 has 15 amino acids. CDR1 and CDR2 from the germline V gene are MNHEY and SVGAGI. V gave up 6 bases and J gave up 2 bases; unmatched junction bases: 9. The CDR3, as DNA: TGTGCCAGCAGCAGACAGGGAGGTGGGAACTATGGCTACACCTTC. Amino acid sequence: CASSRQGGGNYGYTF.

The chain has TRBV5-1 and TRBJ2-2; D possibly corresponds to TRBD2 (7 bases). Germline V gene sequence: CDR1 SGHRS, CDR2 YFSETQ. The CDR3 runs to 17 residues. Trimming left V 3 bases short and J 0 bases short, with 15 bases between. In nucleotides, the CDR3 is TGCGCCAGCAGCTCGGGGCGGGGGCCCTCGAACACCGGGGAGCTGTTTTTT. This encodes CASSSGRGPSNTGELFF.

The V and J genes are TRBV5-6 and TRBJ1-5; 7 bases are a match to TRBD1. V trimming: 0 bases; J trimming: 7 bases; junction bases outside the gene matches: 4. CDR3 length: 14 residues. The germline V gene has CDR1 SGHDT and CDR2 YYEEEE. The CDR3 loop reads CASSLGQGGQPQHF. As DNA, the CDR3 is TGTGCCAGCAGCTTGGGACAGGGAGGACAGCCCCAGCATTTT.

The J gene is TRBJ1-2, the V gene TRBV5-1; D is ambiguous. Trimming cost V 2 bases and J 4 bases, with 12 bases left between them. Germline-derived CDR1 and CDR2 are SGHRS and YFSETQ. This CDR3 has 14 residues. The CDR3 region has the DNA TGCGCCAGCAGCTTAGGTCAAGAGGCCTATGGCTACACCTTC. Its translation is CASSLGQEAYGYTF.

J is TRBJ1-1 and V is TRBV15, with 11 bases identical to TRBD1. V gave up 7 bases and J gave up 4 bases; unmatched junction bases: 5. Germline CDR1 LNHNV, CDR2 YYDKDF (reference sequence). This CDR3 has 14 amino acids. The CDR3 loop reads CATIPDRGRTEAFF. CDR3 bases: TGTGCCACCATCCCGGACAGGGGGCGCACTGAAGCTTTCTTT.

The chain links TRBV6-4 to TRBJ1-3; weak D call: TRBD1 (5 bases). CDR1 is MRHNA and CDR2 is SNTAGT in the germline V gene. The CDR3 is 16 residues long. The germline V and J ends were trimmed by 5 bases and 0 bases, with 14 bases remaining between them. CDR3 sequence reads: CASSHGTPRSGNTIYF. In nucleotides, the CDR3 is TGTGCCAGCAGTCACGGGACTCCACGCTCTGGAAACACCATATATTTT.

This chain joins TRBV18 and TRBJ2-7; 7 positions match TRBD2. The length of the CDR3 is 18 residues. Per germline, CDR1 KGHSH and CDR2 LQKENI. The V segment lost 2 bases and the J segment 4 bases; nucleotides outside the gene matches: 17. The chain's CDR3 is CASSPKPHLGGEGYEQYF. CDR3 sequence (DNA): TGTGCCAGCTCACCAAAACCCCACCTTGGGGGGGAAGGATACGAGCAGTACTTC.

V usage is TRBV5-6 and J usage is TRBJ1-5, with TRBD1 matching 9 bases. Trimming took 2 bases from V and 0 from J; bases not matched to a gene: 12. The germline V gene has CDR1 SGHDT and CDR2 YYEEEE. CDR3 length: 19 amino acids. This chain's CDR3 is CASSFDRDRERVSNQPQHF. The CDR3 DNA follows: TGTGCCAGCAGCTTTGACCGGGACAGGGAAAGGGTTAGCAATCAGCCCCAGCATTTT.

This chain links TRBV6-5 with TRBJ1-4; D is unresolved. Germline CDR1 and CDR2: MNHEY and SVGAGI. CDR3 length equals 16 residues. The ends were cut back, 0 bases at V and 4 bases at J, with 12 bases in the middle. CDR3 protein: CASSYSVQELNEKLFF. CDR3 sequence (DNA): TGTGCCAGCAGTTACTCTGTCCAGGAACTTAATGAAAAACTGTTTTTT.

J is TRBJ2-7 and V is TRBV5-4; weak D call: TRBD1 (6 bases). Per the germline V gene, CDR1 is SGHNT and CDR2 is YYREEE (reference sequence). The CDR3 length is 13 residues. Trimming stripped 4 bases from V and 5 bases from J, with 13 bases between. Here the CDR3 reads CASSPTGFHEQYF. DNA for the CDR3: TGTGCCAGCAGCCCTACAGGGTTTCACGAGCAGTACTTC.

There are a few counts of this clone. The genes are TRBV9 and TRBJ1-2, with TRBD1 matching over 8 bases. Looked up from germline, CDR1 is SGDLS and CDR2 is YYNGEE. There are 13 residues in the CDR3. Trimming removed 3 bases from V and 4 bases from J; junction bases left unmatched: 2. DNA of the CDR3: TGTGCCAGCAGCGCAGGGGGCTTCTATGGCTACACCTTC. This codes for CASSAGGFYGYTF.

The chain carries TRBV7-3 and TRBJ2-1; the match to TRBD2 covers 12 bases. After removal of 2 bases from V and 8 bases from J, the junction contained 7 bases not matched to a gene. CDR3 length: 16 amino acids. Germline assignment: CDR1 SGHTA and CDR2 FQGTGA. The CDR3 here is CASSLGPSGGADEQFF. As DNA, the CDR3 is TGTGCCAGCAGCTTAGGCCCTAGCGGGGGGGCCGATGAGCAGTTCTTC.

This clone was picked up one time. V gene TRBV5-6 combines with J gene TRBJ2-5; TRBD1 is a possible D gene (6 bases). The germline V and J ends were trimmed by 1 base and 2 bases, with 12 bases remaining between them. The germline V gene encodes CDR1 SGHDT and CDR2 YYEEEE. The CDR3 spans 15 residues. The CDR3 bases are TGTGCCAGCAGCTTGACAGGGATAGGGCAAGAGACCCAGTACTTC. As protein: CASSLTGIGQETQYF.

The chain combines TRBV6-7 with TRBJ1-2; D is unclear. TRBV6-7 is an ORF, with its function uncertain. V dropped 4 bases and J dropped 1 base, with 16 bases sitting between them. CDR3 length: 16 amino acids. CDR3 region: CASSFWGEGLNYGYTF. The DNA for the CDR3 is TGTGCCAGCAGTTTTTGGGGAGAGGGCCTTAACTATGGCTACACCTTC.

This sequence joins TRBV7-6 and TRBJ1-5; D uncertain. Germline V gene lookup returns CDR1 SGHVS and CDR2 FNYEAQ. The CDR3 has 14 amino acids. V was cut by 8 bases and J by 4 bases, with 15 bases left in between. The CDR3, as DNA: TGTGCCAGCCCCGCAGGCTCACGAAATCAGCCCCAGCATTTT. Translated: CASPAGSRNQPQHF.

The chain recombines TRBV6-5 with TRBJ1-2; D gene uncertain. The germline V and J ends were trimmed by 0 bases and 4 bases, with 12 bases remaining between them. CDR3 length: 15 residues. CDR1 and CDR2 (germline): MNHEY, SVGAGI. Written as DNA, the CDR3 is TGTGCCAGCAGTTACTCGACGAGAGGCCCCTATGGCTACACCTTC. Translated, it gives CASSYSTRGPYGYTF.

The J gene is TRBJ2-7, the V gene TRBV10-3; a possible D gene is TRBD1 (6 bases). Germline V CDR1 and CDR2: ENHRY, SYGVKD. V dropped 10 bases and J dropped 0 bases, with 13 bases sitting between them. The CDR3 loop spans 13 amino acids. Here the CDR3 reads CATRGGGSYEQYF. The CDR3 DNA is TGTGCCACGCGTGGGGGCGGCTCCTACGAGCAGTACTTC.

The CDR3 nucleotides read TGTGCCAGCAGGGGGGACAGGGCTGGAAACACCATATATTTT. This translates into CASRGDRAGNTIYF. The chain couples TRBV2 to TRBJ1-3, with 9 bases lining up with TRBD1. Germline trimming cut 6 bases from V and 2 bases from J; bases unmatched to any gene: 2. The CDR3 is 14 amino acids. The V gene's germline CDR1 is SNHLY and CDR2 FYNNEI.

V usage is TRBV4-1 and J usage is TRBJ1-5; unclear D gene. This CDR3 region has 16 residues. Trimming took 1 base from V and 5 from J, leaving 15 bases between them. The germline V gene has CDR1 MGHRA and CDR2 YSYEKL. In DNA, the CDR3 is TGCGCCAGCAGCCAAGTTGTAACTGCTTTCGATCAGCCCCAGCATTTT. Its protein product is CASSQVVTAFDQPQHF.

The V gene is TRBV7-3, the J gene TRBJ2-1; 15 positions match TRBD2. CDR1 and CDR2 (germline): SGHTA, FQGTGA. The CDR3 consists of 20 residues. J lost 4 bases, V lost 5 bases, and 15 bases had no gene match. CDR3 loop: CASSVSGTSGGIIRYNEQFF. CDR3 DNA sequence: TGTGCCAGCAGCGTTTCCGGGACTAGCGGGGGGATCATTCGATACAATGAGCAGTTCTTC. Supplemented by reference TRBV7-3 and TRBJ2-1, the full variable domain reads GAGVSQTPSNKVTEKGKYVELRCDPISGHTALYWYRQSLGQGPEFLIYFQGTGAADDSGLPNDRFFAVRPEGSVSTLKIQRTERGDSAVYLCASSVSGTSGGIIRYNEQFFGPGTRLTVL.

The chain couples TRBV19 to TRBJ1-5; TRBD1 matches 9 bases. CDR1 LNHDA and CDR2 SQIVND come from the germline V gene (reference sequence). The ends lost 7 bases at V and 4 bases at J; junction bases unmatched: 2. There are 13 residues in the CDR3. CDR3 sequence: CASKGTGNQPQHF. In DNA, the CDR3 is TGTGCCAGTAAAGGGACAGGGAATCAGCCCCAGCATTTT.

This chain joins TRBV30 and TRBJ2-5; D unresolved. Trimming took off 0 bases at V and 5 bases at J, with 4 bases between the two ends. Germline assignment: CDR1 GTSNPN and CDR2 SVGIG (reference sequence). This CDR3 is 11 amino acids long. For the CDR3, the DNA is TGTGCCTGGAGTGTAGAGGAGACCCAGTACTTC. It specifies CAWSVEETQYF.

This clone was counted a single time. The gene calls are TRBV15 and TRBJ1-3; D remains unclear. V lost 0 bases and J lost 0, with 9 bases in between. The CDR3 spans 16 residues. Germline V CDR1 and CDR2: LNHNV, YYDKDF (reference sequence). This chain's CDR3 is CATSREPQDSGNTIYF. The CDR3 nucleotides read TGTGCCACCAGCAGAGAACCCCAGGACTCTGGAAACACCATATATTTT.

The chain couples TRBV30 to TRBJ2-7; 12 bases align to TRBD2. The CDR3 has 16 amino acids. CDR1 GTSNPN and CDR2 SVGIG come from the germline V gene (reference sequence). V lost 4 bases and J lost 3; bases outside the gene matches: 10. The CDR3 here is CAWTPTSGGVSYEQYF. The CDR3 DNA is TGTGCCTGGACCCCGACTAGCGGGGGAGTGAGCTACGAGCAGTACTTC.